These 22 T cell receptor beta chains were all obtained from the same sample, sequenced in a study of regulatory T cells in long-lasting Graves disease. Arm-PCR of CDR3 regions with iRepertoire HTBI primers generated TCR beta libraries. TCRdb analysed the multiplex PCR reads with MiXCR anew, one entry per CDR3 protein. This sample has about 500,000 distinct CDR3 sequences, with under 20% found just once. Time point reported: newly diagnosed GD, antithyroid drugs for less than 3 months. RNA from PBMCs was the source of the TCR library. These data also formed part of another study, on T cells in Graves' hyperthyroidism and ophthalmopathy.

The sequencing here drew on peripheral blood mononuclear cells (PBMCs), taken at new diagnosis, from a patient treated with antithyroid drugs. All receptors come from a man in his forties or fifties with Graves disease.

This clonotype was found a few times. This sequence joins TRBV5-1 and TRBJ1-3; no reliable D call. The V end lost 4 bases, the J end lost 1 base, and 12 bases lay between the germline ends. Germline V gene lookup returns CDR1 SGHRS and CDR2 YFSETQ. The CDR3 totals 15 residues. In DNA form, the CDR3 reads TGCGCCAGCAGCCTGATAGGTGATTCTGGAAACACCATATATTTT. Translation gives CASSLIGDSGNTIYF.

The chain carries TRBV24-1 and TRBJ1-5; TRBD1 matches 9 bases. V lost 4 bases and J lost 3; bases outside the gene matches: 6. This CDR3 is 16 amino acids long. The germline gives CDR1 KGHDR, CDR2 SFDVKD. CDR3 residues: CATSEGQGLVNQPQHF. CDR3 DNA sequence: TGTGCCACCAGTGAAGGACAGGGGCTGGTCAATCAGCCCCAGCATTTT.

V and J are TRBV9 and TRBJ2-1; 14 bases line up with TRBD2. This CDR3 is 16 amino acids long. The ends lost 4 bases at V and 9 bases at J; junction bases unmatched: 9. CDR1 is SGDLS and CDR2 is YYNGEE in the germline V gene. The CDR3 here is CASSPRGTSGSGEQFF. The CDR3 coding sequence is TGTGCCAGCAGCCCTCGTGGGACTAGCGGGAGTGGTGAGCAGTTCTTC.

The sample holds many counts of this clonotype. The J gene is TRBJ1-5, the V gene TRBV5-4, with TRBD1 matching 7 bases. CDR1 and CDR2 (germline): SGHNT, YYREEE (reference sequence). The CDR3 has 14 amino acids. Trimming removed 4 bases from V and 5 bases from J; junction bases left unmatched: 6. CDR3 region: CASSLQGNDQPQHF. The CDR3 DNA reads TGTGCCAGCAGCCTACAGGGGAACGATCAGCCCCAGCATTTT. Looking up the rest from reference TRBV5-4 and TRBJ1-5 gives the full variable domain: ETGVTQSPTHLIKTRGQQVTLRCSSQSGHNTVSWYQQALGQGPQFIFQYYREEENGRGNFPPRFSGLQFPNYSSELNVNALELDDSALYLCASSLQGNDQPQHFGDGTRLSIL.

This clonotype was counted a single time. A far larger clone is one nucleotide away, so this likely arose from a read error. The chain is built from TRBV13 and TRBJ2-1, with a possible D match to TRBD2 (6 bases). Germline V gives CDR1 PRHDT, CDR2 FYEKMQ (reference sequence). CDR3 size: 14 residues. V was clipped by 2 bases and J by 9 bases, with 14 bases between them. CDR3 in amino acids: CASSLRGRTTEQFF. The CDR3 DNA reads as TGTGCCAGCAGCTTAAGAGGGAGGACGACTGAGCAGTTCTTC.

This clonotype was detected many times. The V and J genes are TRBV7-6 and TRBJ2-3; D call uncertain. The V and J ends lost 3 bases and 4 bases respectively, with 8 bases between them. Germline V CDR1 and CDR2: SGHVS, FNYEAQ. The length of the CDR3 is 13 residues. CDR3 sequence reads: CASSLVLSDTQYF. The CDR3 nucleotides read TGTGCCAGCAGCTTGGTGCTCTCAGATACGCAGTATTTT. The complete variable domain, with remaining parts taken from reference TRBV7-6 and TRBJ2-3, reads GAGVSQSPRYKVTKRGQDVALRCDPISGHVSLYWYRQALGQGPEFLTYFNYEAQQDKSGLPNDRFSAERPEGSISTLTIQRTEQRDSAMYRCASSLVLSDTQYFGPGTRLTVL.

V gene TRBV27 combines with J gene TRBJ2-1; 7 bases are shared with TRBD1. The J call may be faulty, since TRBJ2-5 better matches the DNA end. CDR1 is MNHEY, CDR2 SMNVEV, per germline (reference sequence). The CDR3 has 18 residues. The CDR3 sequence: CASSLSSRRTGPTETQYF. In DNA, the CDR3 is TGTGCCAGCAGTTTATCTTCGAGACGGACAGGCCCTACAGAGACCCAGTACTTC.

This clonotype was detected ten times or more. The chain recombines TRBV5-1 with TRBJ2-1; D is unresolved. V was pared by 3 bases and J by 5 bases, with 9 bases between. Germline lookup yields CDR1 SGHRS and CDR2 YFSETQ. The CDR3 covers 13 residues. The CDR3 spells CASSWGTDNEQFF. DNA of the CDR3: TGCGCCAGCAGCTGGGGAACTGACAATGAGCAGTTCTTC. The full variable domain, rest sourced from reference TRBV5-1 and TRBJ2-1, is KAGVTQTPRYLIKTRGQQVTLSCSPISGHRSVSWYQQTPGQGLQFLFEYFSETQRNKGNFPGRFSGRQFSNSRSEMNVSTLELGDSALYLCASSWGTDNEQFFGPGTRLTVL.

This clonotype was seen more than once but under ten times. The rearrangement links TRBV5-1 to TRBJ2-1; D not resolved. The germline gives CDR1 SGHRS, CDR2 YFSETQ. The V end lost 0 bases, the J end lost 0 bases, and 13 bases lay between the germline ends. CDR3 length: 17 amino acids. DNA for the CDR3: TGCGCCAGCAGCTTGGGTCGGAGCTCAAGCTCCTACAATGAGCAGTTCTTC. Amino acid sequence: CASSLGRSSSSYNEQFF.

V and J are TRBV10-2 and TRBJ2-1; D remains unclear. Germline CDR1 and CDR2: WSHSY and SAAADI. CDR3 length: 12 residues. Trimming took off 4 bases at V and 8 bases at J, with 9 bases between the two ends. The CDR3 protein is CASSVVGYEQFF. CDR3 nucleotide sequence: TGCGCCAGCAGTGTTGTAGGGTATGAGCAGTTCTTC.

In this sample, this clonotype turned up a few times. Germline and junction disagree at one end, which may indicate a read error. The gene calls are TRBV15 and TRBJ2-7; D is uncertain. Germline V lookup: CDR1 LNHNV, CDR2 YYDKDF (reference sequence). The CDR3 spans 13 residues. The CDR3: CATSVRPNYEQCF. CDR3 DNA: TGTGCCACCAGCGTGCGACCAAACTACGAGCAGTGCTTC.

This clonotype was counted ten times or more. The chain recombines TRBV2 with TRBJ2-1; no firm D call. The CDR3 length is 14 residues. CDR1 and CDR2 from the germline V gene are SNHLY and FYNNEI. Trimming removed 8 bases at V and 6 bases at J, with 17 bases between. The CDR3 DNA is TGTGCCAGCGTTAGCTTGGGTAGAAGCAATGAGCAGTTCTTC. Its protein is CASVSLGRSNEQFF. The whole variable domain, remainder taken from reference TRBV2 and TRBJ2-1, is EPEVTQTPSHQVTQMGQEVILRCVPISNHLYFYWYRQILGQKVEFLVSFYNNEISEKSEIFDDQFSVERPDGSNFTLKIRSTKLEDSAMYFCASVSLGRSNEQFFGPGTRLTVL.

Comment on this clonotype: It may be a read error: a sequence one base away is much more abundant. This rearrangement joins TRBV5-1 to TRBJ2-4; 7 nucleotides agree with TRBD2. The CDR3 contains 15 residues. Looked up from germline, CDR1 is SGHRS and CDR2 is YFSETQ. The CDR3 here is CASSLGLDTKSIQYF. DNA of the CDR3: TGCGCCAGCAGCTTAGGACTAGACACCAAAAGCATTCAGTACTTC.

This clonotype showed up many times. V usage is TRBV5-1 and J usage is TRBJ2-1; 7 bases match TRBD2. Trimming at V came to 0 bases and at J to 0 bases, leaving 3 bases not matched to a gene. Germline CDR1 reads SGHRS; CDR2 reads YFSETQ. CDR3 length: 16 residues. Here the CDR3 reads CASSLVAGRSYNEQFF. CDR3 nucleotide sequence: TGCGCCAGCAGCTTGGTAGCGGGCCGCTCCTACAATGAGCAGTTCTTC.

This clonotype was observed a single time. The gene calls are TRBV28 and TRBJ2-2, with D perhaps matching TRBD2 (6 bases). Deletions cut 6 bases from V and 7 bases from J, with 18 bases between. The CDR3 totals 15 residues. CDR1 is MDHEN and CDR2 is SYDVKM in the germline V gene. CDR3 nucleotide sequence: TGTGCCAGCAGCTCTAGACTAGGGAGGATCGGGGAGCTGTTTTTT. Its protein product is CASSSRLGRIGELFF.

This clonotype was recorded a few times. The chain recombines TRBV9 with TRBJ2-2, with 9 nucleotides matching TRBD2. The V and J ends lost 7 bases and 5 bases, in that order; junction bases with no gene match: 6. Germline V lookup: CDR1 SGDLS, CDR2 YYNGEE. The CDR3 is 14 residues long. The CDR3, as DNA: TGTGCCAGCGGCCCCGGACTAGCGACCGGGGAGCTGTTTTTT. Encoded protein: CASGPGLATGELFF.

The V and J genes are TRBV6-4 and TRBJ2-3; tentatively, D is TRBD1 or TRBD2 (5 bases each). V was shortened by 3 bases and J by 2 bases, with 12 bases between the two germline ends. The V gene's germline CDR1 is MRHNA and CDR2 SNTAGT. CDR3 length: 15 amino acids. This chain's CDR3 is CASSEKGRNTDTQYF. DNA for the CDR3: TGTGCCAGCAGTGAGAAGGGACGGAACACAGATACGCAGTATTTT.

This clonotype occurred many times. This chain links TRBV7-2 with TRBJ1-1; TRBD1 agrees at 7 bases. V shed 1 base and J 2 bases; nucleotides not matched to a gene: 4. Germline CDR1 and CDR2: SGHTA and FQGNSA. CDR3 length equals 15 residues. CDR3 protein: CASSLDGTANTEAFF. For the CDR3, the DNA is TGTGCCAGCAGCTTAGACGGGACAGCTAACACTGAAGCTTTCTTT.

This clonotype was picked up a small number of times. A much larger clone lies a single base off, so this may be a read error. The CDR3 DNA reads as TGTGCCAGCAGCCAAGACGGTAATGAGCAGCTCTTC. Protein sequence: CASSQDGNEQLF. The chain is built from TRBV3-1 and TRBJ2-1; D gene ambiguous. In germline, CDR1 is LGHDT, CDR2 YNNKEL (reference sequence). The CDR3 runs 12 residues.

Many counts were recorded for this clonotype. The chain uses TRBV6-1 and TRBJ2-7; TRBD1 matches at 7 bases. V was clipped by 6 bases and J by 4 bases; unmatched bases: 9. Germline V gene lookup returns CDR1 MNHNS and CDR2 SASEGT. The CDR3 is 14 amino acids. Here the CDR3 reads CASSLQGNVYEQYF. Written as DNA, the CDR3 is TGTGCCAGCAGCTTACAGGGGAATGTGTACGAGCAGTACTTC.

At least ten counts were recorded for this clonotype. The chain links TRBV11-2 to TRBJ1-1, with D possibly being TRBD1 (6 bases). CDR1 is SGHAT and CDR2 is FQNNGV in the germline V gene. The CDR3 extends over 11 amino acids. The V end was cut by 4 bases, the J end by 11 bases, with 11 bases between. The CDR3 coding sequence is TGTGCCAGCAGCTCAGGACAGTTGGCTTTCTTT. Protein: CASSSGQLAFF. The full variable domain, completed using reference TRBV11-2 and TRBJ1-1, is EAGVAQSPRYKIIEKRQSVAFWCNPISGHATLYWYQQILGQGPKLLIQFQNNGVVDDSQLPKDRFSAERLKGVDSTLKIQPAKLEDSAVYLCASSSGQLAFFGQGTRLTVV.

This clonotype has a count of ten or more. The chain recombines TRBV5-1 with TRBJ2-3; tentatively, D is TRBD1 or TRBD2 (5 bases each). The CDR3 totals 15 residues. Trimming cost V 3 bases and J 0 bases, with 11 bases left between them. Germline CDR1 and CDR2: SGHRS and YFSETQ. The CDR3 DNA reads as TGCGCCAGCAGCTCCGGGACGGTGAGCACAGATACGCAGTATTTT. Translated, it gives CASSSGTVSTDTQYF.